This T cell receptor beta chain was sequenced during a study of T cells in localized non-small cell lung cancer. The protocol was immunoSEQ multiplex PCR, while the TCRdb copy is restricted to in-frame clones and leaves out a portion. The profile covers around 36,000 clones, with 81% appearing a single time and 7.3% taken by the ten largest. Notes on this clone: Its target is unknown.

Germline V gene sequence: CDR1 SGDLS, CDR2 YYNGEE. The CDR3 has 15 residues. The V end lost 0 bases, the J end lost 0 bases, and 8 bases lay between the germline ends. Whole-study findings and limits: Adjacent lung held a median roughly 50 of the top 100 tumor clones. Sequencing was limited to one tumor region, leaving the possibility of heterogeneity open. Longer overall survival associated with higher blood T cell density; shorter survival with higher adjacent-lung clonality.

The clonotype was recovered from a male donor older than 55 with stage II lung adenocarcinoma. The gene calls are TRBV9 and TRBJ2-3; D is ambiguous. The sequences come from peripheral blood mononuclear cells, collected before any cancer treatment. Written as DNA, the CDR3 is TGTGCCAGCAGCGTAGACGCATTAAGCACAGATACGCAGTATTTT. It is translated as CASSVDALSTDTQYF.